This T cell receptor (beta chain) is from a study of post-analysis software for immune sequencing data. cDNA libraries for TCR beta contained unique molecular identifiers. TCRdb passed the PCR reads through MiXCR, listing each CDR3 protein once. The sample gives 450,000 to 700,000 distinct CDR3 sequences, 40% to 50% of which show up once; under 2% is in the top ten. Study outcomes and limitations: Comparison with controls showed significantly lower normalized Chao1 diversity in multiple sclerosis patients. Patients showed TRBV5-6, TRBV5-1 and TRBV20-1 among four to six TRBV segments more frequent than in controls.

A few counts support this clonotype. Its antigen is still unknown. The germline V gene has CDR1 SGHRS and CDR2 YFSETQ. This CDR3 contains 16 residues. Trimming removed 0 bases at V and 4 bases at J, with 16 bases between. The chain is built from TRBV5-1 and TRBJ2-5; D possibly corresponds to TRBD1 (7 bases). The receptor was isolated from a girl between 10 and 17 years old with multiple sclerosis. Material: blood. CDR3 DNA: TGCGCCAGCAGCTTGGAGTGGTCAGGGGGAGGAGAGACCCAGTACTTC. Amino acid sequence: CASSLEWSGGGETQYF.